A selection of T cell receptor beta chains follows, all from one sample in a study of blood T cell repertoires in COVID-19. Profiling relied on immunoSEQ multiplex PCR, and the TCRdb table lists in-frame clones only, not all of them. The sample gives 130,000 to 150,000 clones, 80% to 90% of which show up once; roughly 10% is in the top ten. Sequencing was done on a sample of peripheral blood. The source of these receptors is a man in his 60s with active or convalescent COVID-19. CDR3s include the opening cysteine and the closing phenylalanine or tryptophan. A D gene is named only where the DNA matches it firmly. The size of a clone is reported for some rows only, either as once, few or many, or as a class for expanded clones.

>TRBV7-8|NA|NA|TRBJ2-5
CASSLGALEGETQYF
TGTGCCAGCAGCTTAGGGGCTCTAGAGGGAGAGACCCAGTACTTC
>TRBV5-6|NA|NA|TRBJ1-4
CASSLGGTPDEKLFF
TGTGCCAGCAGCTTGGGTGGGACACCGGATGAAAAACTGTTTTTT
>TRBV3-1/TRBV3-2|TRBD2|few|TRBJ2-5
CASSQGISGGFRNF
TGTGCCAGCAGCCAAGGGATTAGCGGGGGGTTTCGAAACTTC
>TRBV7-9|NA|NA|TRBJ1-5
CASSLGQSNQPQHF
TGTGCCAGCAGCTTAGGACAGTCCAATCAGCCCCAGCATTTT
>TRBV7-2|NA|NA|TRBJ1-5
CASSFQGFGQPQHF
TGTGCCAGCAGCTTCCAGGGTTTCGGCCAGCCCCAGCATTTT
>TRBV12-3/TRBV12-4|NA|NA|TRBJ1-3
CASEIYSGNTIYF
TGTGCCAGTGAAATCTACTCTGGAAACACCATATATTTT
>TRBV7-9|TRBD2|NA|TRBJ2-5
CASSSAGLAGTQYF
TGTGCCAGCAGCTCTGCCGGACTAGCGGGGACCCAGTACTTC
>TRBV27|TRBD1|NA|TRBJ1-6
CASTLGQRINSPLHF
TGTGCCAGCACCCTGGGACAGAGAATTAATTCACCCCTCCACTTT
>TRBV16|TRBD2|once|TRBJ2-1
CASSGGLAGFYNEQFF
TGTGCCAGCAGCGGGGGACTAGCGGGATTCTACAATGAGCAGTTCTTC
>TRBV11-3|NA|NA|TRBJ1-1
CASSVDRRTEAFF
TGTGCCAGCAGCGTTGACAGGAGGACTGAAGCTTTCTTT
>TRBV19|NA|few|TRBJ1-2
CASSPVSGGGYTF
TGTGCCAGTAGTCCCGTGAGCGGGGGCGGCTACACCTTC
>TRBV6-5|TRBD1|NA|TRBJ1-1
CASSFRQGIGAEAFF
TGTGCCAGCAGTTTCAGACAGGGGATCGGGGCTGAAGCTTTCTTT